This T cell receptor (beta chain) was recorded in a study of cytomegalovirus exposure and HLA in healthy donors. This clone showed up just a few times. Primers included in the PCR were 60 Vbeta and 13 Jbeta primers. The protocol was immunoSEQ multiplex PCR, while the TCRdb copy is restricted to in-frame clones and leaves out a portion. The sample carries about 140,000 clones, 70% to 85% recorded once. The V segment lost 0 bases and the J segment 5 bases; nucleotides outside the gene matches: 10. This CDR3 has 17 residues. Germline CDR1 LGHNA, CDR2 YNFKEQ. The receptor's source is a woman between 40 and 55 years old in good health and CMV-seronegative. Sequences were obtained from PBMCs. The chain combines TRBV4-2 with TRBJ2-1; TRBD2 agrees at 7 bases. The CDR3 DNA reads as TGTGCCAGCAGCCAAGATGCGCCCAGCGGGGTTCACAATGAGCAGTTCTTC. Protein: CASSQDAPSGVHNEQFF.